Sequencing of this TCR beta chain was carried out in a study of patients and donors after allogeneic stem cell transplantation. This clonotype came up a few times. One entry per CDR3 protein, called by TCRdb with MiXCR from the RT-PCR reads. Of 920,000 or so distinct CDR3 sequences in the sample, roughly 18% were seen once. Trimming removed 0 bases from V and 6 bases from J, with 14 bases in between. In germline, CDR1 is SGHDN, CDR2 FVKESK. This CDR3 spans 15 amino acids. J is TRBJ1-1 and V is TRBV14; D is ambiguous. Sequenced input: blood, either unsorted or a sorted T cell fraction (not recorded which). The receptor was derived from a human donor who was either an allogeneic HSCT recipient or a stem cell or donor lymphocyte infusion donor (not recorded which). It is not recorded whose cells these are; they may come from a transplant donor. The CDR3 sequence is CASSQERVVFSEAFF. The CDR3 nucleotides read TGTGCCAGCAGCCAAGAGAGGGTGGTCTTCTCTGAAGCTTTCTTT.